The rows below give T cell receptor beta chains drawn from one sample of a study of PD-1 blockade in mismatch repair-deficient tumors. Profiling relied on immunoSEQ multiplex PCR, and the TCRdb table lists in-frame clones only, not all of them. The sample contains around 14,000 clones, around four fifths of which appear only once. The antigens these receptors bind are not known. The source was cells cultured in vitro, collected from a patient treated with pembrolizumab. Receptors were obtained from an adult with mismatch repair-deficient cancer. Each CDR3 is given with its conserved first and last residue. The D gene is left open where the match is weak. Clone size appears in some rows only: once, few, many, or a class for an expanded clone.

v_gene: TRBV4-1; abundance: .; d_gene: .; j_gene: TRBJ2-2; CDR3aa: CASSQTGELFF; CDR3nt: TGCGCCAGCAGCCAAACCGGGGAGCTGTTTTTT
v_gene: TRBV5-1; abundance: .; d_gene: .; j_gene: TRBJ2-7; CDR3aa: CASSLDFATYEQYF; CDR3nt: TGCGCCAGCAGCTTAGACTTTGCTACCTACGAGCAGTACTTC
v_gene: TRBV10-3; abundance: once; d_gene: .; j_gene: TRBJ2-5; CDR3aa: CAISDAAGETQYF; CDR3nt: TGTGCCATCAGTGATGCAGCTGGGGAGACCCAGTACTTC
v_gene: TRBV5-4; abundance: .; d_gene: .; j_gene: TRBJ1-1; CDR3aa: CASSPGRFTEAFF; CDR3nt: TGTGCCAGCAGCCCAGGGCGGTTCACTGAAGCTTTCTTT
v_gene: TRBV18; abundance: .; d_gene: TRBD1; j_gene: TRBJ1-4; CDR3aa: CASSPGTGAATNEKLFF; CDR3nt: TGTGCCAGCTCACCAGGGACAGGGGCTGCAACTAATGAAAAACTGTTTTTT
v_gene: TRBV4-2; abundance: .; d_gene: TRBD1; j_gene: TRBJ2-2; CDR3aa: CASSDGQGNTGELFF; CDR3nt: TGTGCCAGCAGCGACGGACAGGGGAACACCGGGGAGCTGTTTTTT
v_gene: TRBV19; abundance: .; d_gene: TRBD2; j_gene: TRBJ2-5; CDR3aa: CASSIQAGKETQYF; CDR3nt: TGTGCCAGTAGTATTCAAGCGGGAAAAGAGACCCAGTACTTC
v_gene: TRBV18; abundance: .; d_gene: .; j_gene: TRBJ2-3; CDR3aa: CASSPPDGTSTDTQYF; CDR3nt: TGTGCCAGCTCACCACCCGACGGAACTAGCACAGATACGCAGTATTTT
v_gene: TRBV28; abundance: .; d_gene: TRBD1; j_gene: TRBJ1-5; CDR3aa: CASSPRTGILNQPQHF; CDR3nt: TGTGCCAGCAGTCCGAGGACAGGGATACTCAATCAGCCCCAGCATTTT
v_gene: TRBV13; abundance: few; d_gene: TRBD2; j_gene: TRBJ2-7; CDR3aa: CASSPPSGIYEQYF; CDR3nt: TGTGCCAGCAGCCCTCCTAGCGGGATCTACGAGCAGTACTTC
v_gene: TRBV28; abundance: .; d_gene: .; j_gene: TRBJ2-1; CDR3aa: CASSLLGPGLGLNEQFF; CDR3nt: TGTGCCAGCAGTTTACTAGGGCCGGGCCTAGGATTAAATGAGCAGTTCTTC
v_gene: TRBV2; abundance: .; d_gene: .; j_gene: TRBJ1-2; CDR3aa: CASSPGEGGYGYTF; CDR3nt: TGTGCCAGCAGCCCCGGGGAAGGGGGCTATGGCTACACCTTC
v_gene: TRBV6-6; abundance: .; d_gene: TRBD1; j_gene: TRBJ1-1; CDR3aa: CASSHRRTGLNTEAFF; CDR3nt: TGTGCCAGCAGCCACAGGAGGACAGGGCTTAACACTGAAGCTTTCTTT
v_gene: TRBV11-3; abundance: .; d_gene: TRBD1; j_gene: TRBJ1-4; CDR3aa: CASSTGQENEKLFF; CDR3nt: TGTGCCAGCAGCACAGGACAGGAGAATGAAAAACTGTTTTTT
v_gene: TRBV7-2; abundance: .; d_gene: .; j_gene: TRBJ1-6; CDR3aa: CASSLTNMDSPLHF; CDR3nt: TGTGCCAGCAGCCTTACCAATATGGACTCACCCCTCCACTTT
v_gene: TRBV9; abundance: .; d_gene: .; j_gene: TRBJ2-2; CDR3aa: CASSVQSLDTGELFF; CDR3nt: TGTGCCAGCAGCGTACAGAGTCTGGACACCGGGGAGCTGTTTTTT
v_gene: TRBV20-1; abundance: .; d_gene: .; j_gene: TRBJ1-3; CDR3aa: CSAKSGNTIYF; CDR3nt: TGCAGTGCGAAGTCGGGAAACACCATATATTTT
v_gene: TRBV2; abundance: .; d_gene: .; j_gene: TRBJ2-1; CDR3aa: CASSAGRIYEQFF; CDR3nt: TGTGCCAGCAGTGCGGGACGGATCTATGAGCAGTTCTTC
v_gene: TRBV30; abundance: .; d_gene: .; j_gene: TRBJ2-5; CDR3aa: CAWSVLMPGSRETQYF; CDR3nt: TGTGCCTGGAGTGTATTGATGCCGGGTAGCAGGGAGACCCAGTACTTC
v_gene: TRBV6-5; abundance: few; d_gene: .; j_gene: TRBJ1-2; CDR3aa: CASSDSEGYTF; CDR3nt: TGTGCCAGCAGCGACAGTGAGGGCTACACCTTC
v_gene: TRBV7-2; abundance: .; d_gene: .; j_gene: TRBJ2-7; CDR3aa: CASSLGRAAYEQYF; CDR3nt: TGTGCCAGCAGCTTAGGTCGGGCCGCCTACGAGCAGTACTTC
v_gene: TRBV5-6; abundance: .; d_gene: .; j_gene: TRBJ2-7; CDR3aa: CASSLAEGATYEQYF; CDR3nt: TGTGCCAGCAGCTTGGCCGAGGGAGCCACCTACGAGCAGTACTTC
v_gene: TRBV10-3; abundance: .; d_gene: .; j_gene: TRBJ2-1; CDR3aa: CAISESLNEQFF; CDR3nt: TGTGCCATCAGTGAATCGCTCAATGAGCAGTTCTTC
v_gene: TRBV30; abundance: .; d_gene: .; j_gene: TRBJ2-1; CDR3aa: CAWSVGRGGNEQFF; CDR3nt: TGTGCCTGGAGTGTAGGGCGAGGGGGGAATGAGCAGTTCTTC
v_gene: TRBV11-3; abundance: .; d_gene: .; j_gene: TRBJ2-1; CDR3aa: CASSPRELRMGRKDNEQFF; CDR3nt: TGTGCCAGCAGCCCTCGAGAGCTAAGAATGGGACGAAAAGACAATGAGCAGTTCTTC
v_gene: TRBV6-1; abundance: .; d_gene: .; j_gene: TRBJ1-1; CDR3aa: CASRQGFLNTEAFF; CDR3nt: TGTGCCAGCAGACAGGGTTTCTTGAACACTGAAGCTTTCTTT